The sequence of this T cell receptor (beta chain) was determined in a study of T cells in Graves' hyperthyroidism and ophthalmopathy. Overall study: Staff took peripheral blood when the initial diagnosis was made, before any treatment began.

Notes on the study in general: Among clonotypes expanded in thyroid above 0.001, most were also found in blood. Ophthalmopathy got predicted by the model a median around 6.8 months before its onset.

The CDR3 regions of TCR beta were amplified from RNA transcripts. The HTBI primer set was used in a first-round RT-PCR of the TCR CDR3. One entry per CDR3 protein, called by TCRdb with MiXCR from the multiplex PCR reads. The top ten hold about a fifth of the sample, which has roughly 380,000 distinct CDR3 sequences, approximately 13% seen once. Worth noting for this clonotype: What it binds is not known.

Predating any ophthalmopathy symptoms, the blood sample was taken at first hyperthyroidism diagnosis. This CDR3 spans 12 amino acids. The V end lost 8 bases, the J end lost 2 bases, and 13 bases lay between the germline ends. Looked up from germline, CDR1 is SQVTM and CDR2 is ANQGSEA. The V and J genes are TRBV29-1 and TRBJ2-7; possibly TRBD1 or TRBD2 for D (5 bases each). The sample taken for sequencing was blood. The source is a young man with Graves' hyperthyroidism that later progressed to Graves' ophthalmopathy. The DNA for the CDR3 is TGCAGCCTCCGGGACGCAGCCTACGAGCAGTACTTC. Protein: CSLRDAAYEQYF.